This is a list of T cell receptor beta chains from one sample in a study of memory CD4+ T cells and cytomegalovirus serostatus. Data came from immunoSEQ multiplex PCR; TCRdb stores just in-frame clones and leaves some out. This table has tens of thousands of clones, approximately 77% appearing once. What was sequenced was memory CD4+ T cells from blood. These receptors were collected from an adult in good health and CMV-seronegative. The CDR3 runs from the conserved cysteine through the conserved F or W. The D gene is left open where the match is weak. Some rows mark clone size as missing; the rest say once, few, many or name a class of expanded clone.

d_call j_call clone_size v_call cdr3_aa cdr3_nt
- TRBJ2-2 - TRBV19 CASSIGLTGELFF TGTGCCAGTAGTATAGGGTTGACCGGGGAGCTGTTTTTT
- TRBJ2-7 - TRBV6-5 CASRDIFSYEQYF TGTGCCAGCAGGGACATTTTCTCCTACGAGCAGTACTTC
- TRBJ1-1 - TRBV7-8 CASSPQAGRRTEAFF TGTGCCAGCAGCCCCCAAGCCGGGCGGCGAACTGAAGCTTTCTTT
- TRBJ2-7 few TRBV7-9 CASSLDYREQYF TGTGCCAGCAGCTTAGACTACAGGGAGCAGTACTTC
- TRBJ1-5 - TRBV19 CASRIDRAQHF TGTGCCAGTAGGATCGACAGAGCCCAGCATTTT
TRBD1 TRBJ1-6 few TRBV4-2 CASSQDRFQGGDSPLHF TGTGCCAGCAGCCAGGACCGTTTTCAGGGGGGAGATTCACCCCTCCACTTT
- TRBJ1-2 - TRBV27 CASSLTVRVGDYGYTF TGTGCCAGCAGTTTGACAGTGCGGGTAGGGGACTATGGCTACACCTTC
TRBD2 TRBJ2-5 - TRBV6-1 CASLRLAGVETQYF TGTGCCAGCCTTCGACTAGCGGGAGTGGAGACCCAGTACTTC
TRBD1 TRBJ1-5 - TRBV18 CASSRRPGTGYDSNQPQHF TGTGCCAGCTCGCGTCGACCCGGGACAGGGTACGATAGCAATCAGCCCCAGCATTTT
- TRBJ2-3 - TRBV25-1 CASSVSTDTQYF TGTGCCAGCAGTGTAAGCACAGATACGCAGTATTTT
TRBD1 TRBJ2-1 - TRBV5-1 CASTTGGASNEQFF TGCGCCAGCACGACAGGGGGCGCGAGTAATGAGCAGTTCTTC
- TRBJ2-2 - TRBV19 CASRGRDTGELFF TGTGCCAGTAGGGGTAGGGACACCGGGGAGCTGTTTTTT
TRBD2 TRBJ2-6 - TRBV7-2 CASSLVLLALGANVLTF TGTGCCAGCAGCTTAGTCTTACTAGCGCTCGGGGCCAACGTCCTGACTTTC
- TRBJ2-7 few TRBV2 CASSERRTYEQYF TGTGCCAGCAGTGAAAGGAGGACCTACGAGCAGTACTTC
- TRBJ1-2 - TRBV6-4 CASSDSGEPSYGYTF TGTGCCAGCAGTGACTCAGGGGAACCAAGCTATGGCTACACCTTC
TRBD1 TRBJ1-2 - TRBV28 CASRLGQLYGYTF TGTGCCAGCAGGCTGGGACAGCTCTATGGCTACACCTTC
TRBD1 TRBJ2-1 - TRBV7-2 CASSLGQGFYNEQFF TGTGCCAGCAGCTTAGGACAGGGATTCTACAATGAGCAGTTCTTC
- TRBJ1-5 few TRBV21-1 CASSIKVQSNQPQHF TGTGCCAGCAGCATAAAGGTCCAGAGCAATCAGCCCCAGCATTTT
- TRBJ2-1 - TRBV9 CASSVARRGGRADNEQFF TGTGCCAGCAGCGTAGCCCGAAGAGGGGGAAGAGCCGACAATGAGCAGTTCTTC
- TRBJ1-5 - TRBV4-1 CASSQPGTLLGQPQHF TGCGCCAGCAGCCAACCCGGGACTCTCCTTGGTCAGCCCCAGCATTTT
- TRBJ1-1 - TRBV18 CASSPGHGSTEAFF TGTGCCAGCTCACCGGGACATGGGAGCACTGAAGCTTTCTTT
TRBD1 TRBJ1-1 - TRBV18 CASSPVAGGMAFF TGTGCCAGCTCACCAGTGGCAGGGGGGATGGCTTTCTTT
- TRBJ2-1 - TRBV10-1 CASSKSILSGSSYNEQFF TGCGCCAGCAGCAAGAGTATCCTTAGCGGTAGCTCCTACAATGAGCAGTTCTTC
TRBD2 TRBJ2-7 - TRBV6-5 CASSYSSQRGLYEQYF TGTGCCAGCAGTTACTCGAGCCAGCGGGGGCTCTACGAGCAGTACTTC
- TRBJ2-4 once TRBV28 CASSFGGTNIQYF TGTGCCAGCAGTTTCGGGGGTACAAACATTCAGTACTTC
- TRBJ2-7 once TRBV2 CASSGGYEQYF TGTGCCAGCAGTGGAGGCTACGAGCAGTACTTC
- TRBJ2-7 - TRBV30 CAWSGAGRYEQYF TGTGCCTGGAGTGGGGCAGGGAGATACGAGCAGTACTTC
TRBD1 TRBJ1-4 - TRBV5-1 CASSLKGAREKLFF TGCGCCAGCAGCTTGAAGGGGGCGCGAGAAAAACTGTTTTTT
TRBD1 TRBJ2-4 few TRBV5-1 CASSSRTGGLGDIQYF TGCGCCAGCAGCTCCAGGACAGGGGGACTGGGGGACATTCAGTACTTC
- TRBJ1-1 - TRBV5-1 CASSLNMGTEAFF TGCGCCAGCAGCTTGAATATGGGCACTGAAGCTTTCTTT
TRBD1 TRBJ1-2 - TRBV7-2 CASSPGQPNGYTF TGTGCCAGCAGCCCGGGACAGCCTAATGGCTACACCTTC
- TRBJ1-2 - TRBV5-8 CASSPDRSYGYTF TGTGCCAGCAGCCCGGACCGGAGCTATGGCTACACCTTC
- TRBJ1-2 - TRBV5-6 CASSSRNRGYTF TGTGCCAGCAGCTCCCGTAATCGTGGCTACACCTTC
TRBD2 TRBJ2-7 - TRBV11-2 CASSLQTSGSPFYF TGTGCCAGCAGCTTACAGACTAGCGGGAGCCCCTTTTACTTC
- TRBJ2-1 - TRBV20-1 CSASGNNEQFF TGCAGTGCTAGTGGGAACAATGAGCAGTTCTTC
- TRBJ1-1 - TRBV11-1 CASSRTENTEAFF TGTGCCAGCAGCAGGACAGAGAACACTGAAGCTTTCTTT
- TRBJ1-5 - TRBV19 CASSFSNQPQHF TGTGCCAGTAGTTTTAGCAATCAGCCCCAGCATTTT
- TRBJ1-1 - TRBV30 CAWSYGPMNTEAFF TGTGCCTGGAGTTATGGCCCCATGAACACTGAAGCTTTCTTT
- TRBJ1-2 - TRBV18 CASSPRIEGTRDDTF TGTGCCAGCTCACCACGAATCGAGGGGACACGAGACGACACCTTC
TRBD1 TRBJ1-4 - TRBV19 CASSRNQGADEKLFF TGTGCCAGTAGTAGAAATCAGGGGGCTGATGAAAAACTGTTTTTT
- TRBJ1-1 - TRBV25-1 CASRVGGNTEAFF TGTGCCAGCAGGGTCGGGGGAAACACTGAAGCTTTCTTT
- TRBJ1-5 - TRBV15 CATSRAGGRAPQHF TGTGCCACCAGCAGAGCGGGGGGCCGGGCGCCCCAGCATTTT
TRBD1 TRBJ1-2 - TRBV6-5 CASRRGTEHGYTF TGTGCCAGCAGACGTGGGACAGAACATGGCTACACCTTC
- TRBJ2-7 - TRBV12-2 CASRPSGQGLREQYF TGTGCAAGTCGCCCTTCCGGACAGGGGCTTAGGGAGCAGTACTTC
- TRBJ1-1 few TRBV30 CAGGLNTEAFF TGTGCCGGGGGCTTGAACACTGAAGCTTTCTTT
- TRBJ1-5 - TRBV2 CASSALRDNQPQHF TGTGCCAGCAGTGCTCTCAGAGACAATCAGCCCCAGCATTTT
TRBD1 TRBJ2-2 - TRBV5-1 CASSLGQGSGELFF TGCGCCAGCAGTTTAGGACAGGGTTCCGGGGAGCTGTTTTTT
TRBD1 TRBJ1-4 - TRBV5-4 CASSFSGTGGEKLFF TGTGCCAGCAGCTTTTCCGGGACAGGGGGTGAAAAACTGTTTTTT
TRBD2 TRBJ2-5 - TRBV12-5 CASGPGTSGGFQETQYF TGTGCTAGTGGCCCCGGGACTAGCGGGGGTTTTCAAGAGACCCAGTACTTC
- TRBJ1-6 - TRBV5-6 CASSLRGPQSIYDSPLHF TGTGCCAGCAGCTTGCGGGGGCCCCAGTCTATATACGATTCACCCCTCCACTTT
- TRBJ1-5 - TRBV11-2 CASSLKGGHQPQHF TGTGCCAGCAGTCTTAAGGGGGGCCATCAGCCCCAGCATTTT
- TRBJ1-3 - TRBV7-6 CASSQSVAAFSGNTIYF TGTGCCAGCAGCCAGAGCGTTGCGGCCTTCTCTGGAAACACCATATATTTT
- TRBJ1-1 - TRBV5-1 CASSLDPQGRGTEAFF TGCGCCAGCAGCTTAGACCCACAGGGCCGAGGGACTGAAGCTTTCTTT
TRBD1 TRBJ1-5 - TRBV19 CASSGQVHNQPQHF TGTGCCAGTAGCGGACAGGTGCACAATCAGCCCCAGCATTTT
- TRBJ2-2 - TRBV29-1 CSVSGFGTGELFF TGCAGCGTTTCAGGGTTCGGCACCGGGGAGCTGTTTTTT
- TRBJ2-7 - TRBV28 CASTVDGQIHEQYF TGTGCCAGCACAGTAGACGGACAGATACACGAGCAGTACTTC
- TRBJ2-7 - TRBV4-2 CASSPRAQSSYEQYF TGTGCCAGCAGCCCACGGGCCCAAAGCTCCTACGAGCAGTACTTC